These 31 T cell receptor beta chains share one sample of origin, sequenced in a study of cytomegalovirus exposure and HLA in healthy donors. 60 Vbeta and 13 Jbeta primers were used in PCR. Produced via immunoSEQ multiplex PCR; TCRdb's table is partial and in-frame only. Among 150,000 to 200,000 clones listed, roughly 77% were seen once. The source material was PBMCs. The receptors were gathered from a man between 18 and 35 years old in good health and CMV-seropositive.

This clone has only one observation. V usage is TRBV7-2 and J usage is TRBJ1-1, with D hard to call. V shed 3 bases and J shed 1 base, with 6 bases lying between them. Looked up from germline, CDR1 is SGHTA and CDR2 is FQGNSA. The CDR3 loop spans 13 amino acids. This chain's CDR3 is CASSFQANTEAFF. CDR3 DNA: TGTGCCAGCAGCTTCCAAGCGAACACTGAAGCTTTCTTT.

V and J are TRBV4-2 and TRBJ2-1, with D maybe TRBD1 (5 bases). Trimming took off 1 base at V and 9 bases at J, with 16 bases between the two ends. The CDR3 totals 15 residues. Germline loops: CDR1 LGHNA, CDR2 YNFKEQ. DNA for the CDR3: TGTGCCAGCAGCCAAGCACGGGCAGGGTTCGGTGAGCAGTTCTTC. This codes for CASSQARAGFGEQFF.

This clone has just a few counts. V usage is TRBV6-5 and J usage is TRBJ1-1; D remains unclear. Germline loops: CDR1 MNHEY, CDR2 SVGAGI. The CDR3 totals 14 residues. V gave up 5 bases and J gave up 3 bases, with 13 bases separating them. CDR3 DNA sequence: TGTGCCAGCAGTCCCTCGACACTTGACACTGAAGCTTTCTTT. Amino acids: CASSPSTLDTEAFF.

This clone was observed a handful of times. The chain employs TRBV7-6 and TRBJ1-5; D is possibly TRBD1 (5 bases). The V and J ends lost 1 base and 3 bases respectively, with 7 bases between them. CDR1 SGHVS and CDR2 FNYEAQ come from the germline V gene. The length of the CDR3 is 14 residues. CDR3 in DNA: TGTGCCAGCAGCTTAGAGGGACTCAATCAGCCCCAGCATTTT. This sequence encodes CASSLEGLNQPQHF.

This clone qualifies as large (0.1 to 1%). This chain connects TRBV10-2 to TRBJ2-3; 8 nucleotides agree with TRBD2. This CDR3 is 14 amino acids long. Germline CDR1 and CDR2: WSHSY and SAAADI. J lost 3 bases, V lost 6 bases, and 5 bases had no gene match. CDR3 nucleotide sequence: TGCGCCAGCAGCGCAGGACTAGCTACAGATACGCAGTATTTT. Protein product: CASSAGLATDTQYF.

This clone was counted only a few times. The CDR3 here is CASSFRGGTEAFF. The CDR3 DNA follows: TGTGCCAGCAGCTTCAGAGGAGGCACTGAAGCTTTCTTT. V is TRBV5-6 and J is TRBJ1-1; D unclear. The CDR3 consists of 13 residues. Germline-derived CDR1 and CDR2 are SGHDT and YYEEEE. With 2 bases removed from V and 4 bases from J, the gap between germline ends came to 9 bases.

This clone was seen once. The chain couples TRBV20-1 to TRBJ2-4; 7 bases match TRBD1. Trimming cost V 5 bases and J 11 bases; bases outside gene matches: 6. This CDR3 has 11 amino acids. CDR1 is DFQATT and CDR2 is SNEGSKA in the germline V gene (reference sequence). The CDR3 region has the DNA TGCAGTGCTTACAGGGGATGGGTTCAGTACTTC. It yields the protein CSAYRGWVQYF.

CDR3 loop: CASSTGQGAPNEKLFF. CDR3 bases: TGTGCCAGCAGTACGGGACAGGGGGCCCCTAATGAAAAACTGTTTTTT. The chain is built from TRBV5-4 and TRBJ1-4; 12 bases align to TRBD1. Germline V gene data show CDR1 as SGHNT and CDR2 as YYREEE (reference sequence). This CDR3 comprises 16 residues. After removal of 5 bases from V and 3 bases from J, the junction contained 5 bases not matched to a gene.

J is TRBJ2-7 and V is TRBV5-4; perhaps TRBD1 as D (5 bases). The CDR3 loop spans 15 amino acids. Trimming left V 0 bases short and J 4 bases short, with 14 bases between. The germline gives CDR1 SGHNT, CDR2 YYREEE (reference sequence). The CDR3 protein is CASSLGSTAPYEQYV. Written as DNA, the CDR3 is TGTGCCAGCAGCTTGGGTTCGACAGCTCCGTACGAGCAGTACGTC.

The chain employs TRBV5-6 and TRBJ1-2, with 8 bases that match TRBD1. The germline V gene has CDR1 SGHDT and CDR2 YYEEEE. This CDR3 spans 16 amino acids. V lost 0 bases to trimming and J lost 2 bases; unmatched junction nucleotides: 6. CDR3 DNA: TGTGCCAGCAGCTTGGTCACAGCAGGGGGCAACTATGGCTACACCTTC. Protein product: CASSLVTAGGNYGYTF. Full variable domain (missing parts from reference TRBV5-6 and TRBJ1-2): DAGVTQSPTHLIKTRGQQVTLRCSPKSGHDTVSWYQQALGQGPQFIFQYYEEEERQRGNFPDRFSGHQFPNYSSELNVNALLLGDSALYLCASSLVTAGGNYGYTFGSGTRLTVV.

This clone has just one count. CDR3 in amino acids: CASSDGHMNTEAFF. The CDR3 bases are TGTGCCAGCAGTGACGGACACATGAACACTGAAGCTTTCTTT. J is TRBJ1-1 and V is TRBV27, with D perhaps TRBD1 (5 bases). Trimming pared 5 bases from V and 0 bases from J, leaving 10 bases between. This CDR3 has 14 amino acids. In germline, CDR1 is MNHEY, CDR2 SMNVEV (reference sequence).

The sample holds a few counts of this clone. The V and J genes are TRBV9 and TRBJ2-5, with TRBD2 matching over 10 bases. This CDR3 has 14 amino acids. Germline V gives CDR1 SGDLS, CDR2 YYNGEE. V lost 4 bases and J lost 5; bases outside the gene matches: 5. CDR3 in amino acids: CASSSGLALETQYF. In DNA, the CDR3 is TGTGCCAGCAGCTCGGGACTAGCGTTGGAGACCCAGTACTTC.

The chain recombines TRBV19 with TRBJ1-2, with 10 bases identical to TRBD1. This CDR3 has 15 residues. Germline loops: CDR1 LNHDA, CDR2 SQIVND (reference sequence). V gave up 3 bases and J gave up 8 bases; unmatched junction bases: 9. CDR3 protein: CASSITSTGGEGYTF. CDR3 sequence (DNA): TGTGCCAGTAGTATTACCTCGACAGGGGGCGAAGGCTACACCTTC.

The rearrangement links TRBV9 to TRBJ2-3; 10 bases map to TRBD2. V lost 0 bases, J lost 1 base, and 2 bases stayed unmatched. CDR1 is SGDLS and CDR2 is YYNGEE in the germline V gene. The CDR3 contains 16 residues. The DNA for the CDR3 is TGTGCCAGCAGCGTAGGTCTAGCGGGAGGCACAGATACGCAGTATTTT. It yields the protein CASSVGLAGGTDTQYF.

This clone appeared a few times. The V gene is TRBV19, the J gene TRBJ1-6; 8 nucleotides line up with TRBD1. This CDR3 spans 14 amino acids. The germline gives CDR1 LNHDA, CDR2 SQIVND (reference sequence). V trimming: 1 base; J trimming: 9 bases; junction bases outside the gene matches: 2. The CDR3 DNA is TGTGCCAGTAGTATAGGACAGGGGATTTCACCCCTCCACTTT. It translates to CASSIGQGISPLHF.

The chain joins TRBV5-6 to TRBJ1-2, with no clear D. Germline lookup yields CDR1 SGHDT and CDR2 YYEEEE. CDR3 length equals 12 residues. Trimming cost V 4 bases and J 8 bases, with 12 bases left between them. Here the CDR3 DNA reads TGTGCCAGCAGCGAGAGAGTTCGCGGCTACACCTTC. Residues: CASSERVRGYTF.

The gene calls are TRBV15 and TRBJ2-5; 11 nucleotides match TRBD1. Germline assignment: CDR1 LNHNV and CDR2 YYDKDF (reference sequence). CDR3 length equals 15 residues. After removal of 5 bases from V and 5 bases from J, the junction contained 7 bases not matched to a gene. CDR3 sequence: CATSRGQGVDETQYF. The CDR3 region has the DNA TGTGCCACCAGCCGGGGACAGGGGGTAGATGAGACCCAGTACTTC.

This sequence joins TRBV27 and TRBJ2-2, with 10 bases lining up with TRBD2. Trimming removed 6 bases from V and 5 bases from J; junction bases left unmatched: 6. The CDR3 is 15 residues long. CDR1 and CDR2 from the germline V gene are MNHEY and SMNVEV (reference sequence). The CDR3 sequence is CASSHSGGSTGELFF. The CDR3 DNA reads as TGTGCCAGCAGCCATAGCGGGGGGTCGACCGGGGAGCTGTTTTTT.

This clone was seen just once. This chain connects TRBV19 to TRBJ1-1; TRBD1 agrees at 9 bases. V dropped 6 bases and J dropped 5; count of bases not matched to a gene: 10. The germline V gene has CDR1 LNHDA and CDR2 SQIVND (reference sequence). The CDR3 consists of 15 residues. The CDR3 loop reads CASSARDRVWTEAFF. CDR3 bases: TGTGCCAGTAGCGCCCGGGACAGGGTCTGGACTGAAGCTTTCTTT.

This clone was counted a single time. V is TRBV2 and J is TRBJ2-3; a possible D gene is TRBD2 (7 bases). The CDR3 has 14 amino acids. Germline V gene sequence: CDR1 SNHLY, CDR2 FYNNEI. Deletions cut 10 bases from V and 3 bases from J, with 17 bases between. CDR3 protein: CAILGGAITDTQYF. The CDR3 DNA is TGTGCCATCCTTGGGGGGGCGATAACAGATACGCAGTATTTT.

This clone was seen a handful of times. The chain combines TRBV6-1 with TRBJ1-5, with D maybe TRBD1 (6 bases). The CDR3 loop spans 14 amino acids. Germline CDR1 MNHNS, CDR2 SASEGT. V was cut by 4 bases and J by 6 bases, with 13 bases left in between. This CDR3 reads CASSAYRASQPQHF. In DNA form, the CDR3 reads TGTGCCAGCAGTGCCTACAGGGCTAGTCAGCCCCAGCATTTT.

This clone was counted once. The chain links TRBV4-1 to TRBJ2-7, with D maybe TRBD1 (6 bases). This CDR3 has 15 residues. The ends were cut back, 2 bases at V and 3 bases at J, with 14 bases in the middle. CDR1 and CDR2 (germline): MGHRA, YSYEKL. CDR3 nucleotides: TGCGCCAGCAGCCAACTCCTTGGACAGAACTACGAGCAGTACGTC. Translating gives CASSQLLGQNYEQYV.

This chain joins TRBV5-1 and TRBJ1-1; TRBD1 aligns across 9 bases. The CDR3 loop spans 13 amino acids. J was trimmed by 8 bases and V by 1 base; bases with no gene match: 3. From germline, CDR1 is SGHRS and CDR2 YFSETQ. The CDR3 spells CASSLTGGAEAFF. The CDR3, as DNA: TGCGCCAGCAGCTTGACAGGGGGCGCGGAAGCTTTCTTT.

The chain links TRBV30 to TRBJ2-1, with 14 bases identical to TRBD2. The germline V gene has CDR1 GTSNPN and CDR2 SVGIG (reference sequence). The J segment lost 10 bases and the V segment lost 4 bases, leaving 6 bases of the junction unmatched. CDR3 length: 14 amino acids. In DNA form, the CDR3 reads TGTGCCTGGACATCCGGGACTAGCGGGAGCGAGCAGTTCTTC. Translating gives CAWTSGTSGSEQFF.

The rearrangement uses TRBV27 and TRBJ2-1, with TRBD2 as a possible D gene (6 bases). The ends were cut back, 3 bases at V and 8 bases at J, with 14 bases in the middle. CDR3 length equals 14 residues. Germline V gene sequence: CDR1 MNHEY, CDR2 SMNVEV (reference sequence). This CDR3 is CASSFGGVSHEQFF. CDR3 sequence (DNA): TGTGCCAGCAGTTTCGGCGGGGTGAGCCATGAGCAGTTCTTC.

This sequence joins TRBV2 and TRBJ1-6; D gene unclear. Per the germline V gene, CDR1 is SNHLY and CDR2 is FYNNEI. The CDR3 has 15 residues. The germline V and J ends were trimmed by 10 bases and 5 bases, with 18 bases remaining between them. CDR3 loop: CATNQEGQHNSPLHF. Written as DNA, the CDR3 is TGTGCCACCAATCAGGAAGGTCAGCATAATTCACCCCTCCACTTT.

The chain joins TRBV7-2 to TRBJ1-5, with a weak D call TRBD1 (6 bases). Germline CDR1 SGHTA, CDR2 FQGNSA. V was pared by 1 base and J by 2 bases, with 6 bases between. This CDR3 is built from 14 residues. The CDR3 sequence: CASSLDRGNQPQHF. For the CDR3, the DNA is TGTGCCAGCAGCTTAGACAGGGGCAATCAGCCCCAGCATTTT.

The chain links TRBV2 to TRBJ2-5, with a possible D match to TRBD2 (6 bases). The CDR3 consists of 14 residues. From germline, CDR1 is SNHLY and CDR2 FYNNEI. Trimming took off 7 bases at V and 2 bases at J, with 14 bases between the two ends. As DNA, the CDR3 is TGTGCCAGCATCGGGCGGGACCGACAAGAGACCCAGTACTTC. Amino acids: CASIGRDRQETQYF.

The CDR3 DNA reads as TGCAGCGTTGGGCGACCAGGGGTCAATGAGCAGTTCTTC. Encoded protein: CSVGRPGVNEQFF. This rearrangement joins TRBV29-1 to TRBJ2-1, with D possibly TRBD1 on 6 matching bases. Trimming pared 4 bases from V and 6 bases from J, leaving 13 bases between. The length of the CDR3 is 13 residues. Looked up from germline, CDR1 is SQVTM and CDR2 is ANQGSEA.

CDR3 in amino acids: CAWRGSSYEKLFF. The CDR3 coding sequence is TGTGCCTGGAGGGGCAGCTCGTATGAAAAACTGTTTTTT. The rearrangement joins TRBV30 to TRBJ1-4; D not resolved. Germline values: CDR1 GTSNPN, CDR2 SVGIG (reference sequence). V was trimmed by 3 bases and J by 6 bases, leaving 11 bases between them. This CDR3 spans 13 amino acids.

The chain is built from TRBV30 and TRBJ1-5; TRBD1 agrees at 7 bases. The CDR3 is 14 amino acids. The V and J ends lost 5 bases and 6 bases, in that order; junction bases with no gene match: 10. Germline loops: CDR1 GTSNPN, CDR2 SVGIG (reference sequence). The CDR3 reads CAWGIGTDRQPQHF. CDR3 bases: TGTGCCTGGGGAATCGGGACAGACCGTCAGCCCCAGCATTTT.